A selection of T cell receptor beta chains follows, all from one sample in a study of OX40 agonist ivuxolimab in advanced cancers. Libraries were prepared by immunoSEQ multiplex PCR; TCRdb keeps only in-frame clonotypes and omits some of them. Among tens of thousands of clones listed, around nine tenths were seen once. The source was CD4+ or CD8+ T cells sorted from blood, collected in a trial of the OX40 agonist ivuxolimab. The receptors stem from an adult with an advanced solid tumor such as melanoma, head and neck, liver or kidney cancer. CDR3s include the opening cysteine and the closing phenylalanine or tryptophan. Fields, in order: V gene, J gene, D gene, clone size, CDR3 length, CDR3 protein, CDR3 DNA. The D gene is left open where the match is weak. The size of a clone is reported for some rows only, either as once, few or many, or as a class for expanded clones.

>TRBV6-6|TRBJ2-1|-|-|15
CASIRGGQGYNEQFF
TGTGCCAGCATCCGGGGGGGACAGGGATACAATGAGCAGTTCTTC
>TRBV28|TRBJ2-1|TRBD1|-|15
CASTIPGQGRNEQFF
TGTGCCAGCACCATTCCGGGACAGGGGAGGAATGAGCAGTTCTTC
>TRBV6-1|TRBJ1-1|TRBD1|once|15
CASSMTGRENTEAFF
TGTGCCAGCAGTATGACAGGGCGCGAGAACACTGAAGCTTTCTTT
>TRBV6-5|TRBJ1-5|-|-|10
CASNGQPQHF
TGTGCCAGCAACGGTCAGCCCCAGCATTTT
>TRBV4-1|TRBJ2-5|-|-|15
CASSQLDRSRETQYF
TGCGCCAGCAGCCAGCTCGACAGGTCACGAGAGACCCAGTACTTC
>TRBV18|TRBJ2-2|-|-|15
CASSPPGWNTGELFF
TGTGCCAGCTCACCACCCGGGTGGAACACCGGGGAGCTGTTTTTT
>TRBV11-2|TRBJ2-7|-|-|13
CASSYGQSYEQYF
TGTGCCAGCAGCTACGGACAGTCCTACGAGCAGTACTTC
>TRBV29-1|TRBJ2-7|TRBD1|-|13
CSVVRQGDYEQYF
TGCAGCGTTGTCAGGCAGGGGGACTACGAGCAGTACTTC
>TRBV6-5|TRBJ2-2|TRBD2|once|15
CASRSRDYPTGELFF
TGTGCCAGCAGGTCACGGGACTACCCTACCGGGGAGCTGTTTTTT
>TRBV19|TRBJ2-2|TRBD2|-|16
CASSMASGMNTGELFF
TGTGCCAGTAGTATGGCTAGCGGGATGAACACCGGGGAGCTGTTTTTT
>TRBV28|TRBJ2-3|TRBD1|-|15
CASSYPGQGTDTQYF
TGTGCCAGCAGTTACCCGGGACAGGGAACAGATACGCAGTATTTT
>TRBV28|TRBJ2-7|TRBD1|-|14
CASRSGTGTYEQYF
TGTGCCAGCAGGTCCGGGACAGGGACCTACGAGCAGTACTTC
>TRBV5-1|TRBJ1-5|-|-|15
CASSLSGGKGQPQHF
TGCGCCAGCAGCTTGTCGGGGGGCAAGGGTCAGCCCCAGCATTTT
>TRBV28|TRBJ1-2|-|-|14
CASSDTGRTLGYTF
TGTGCCAGCAGTGACACGGGCCGGACGCTTGGCTACACCTTC
>TRBV11-1|TRBJ2-4|-|few|16
CASSRRTALAKNIQYF
TGTGCCAGCAGCCGTCGGACAGCACTAGCCAAAAACATTCAGTACTTC
>TRBV28|TRBJ1-4|-|-|13
CASKEGFREKLFF
TGTGCCAGCAAAGAAGGATTTCGAGAAAAACTGTTTTTT
>TRBV5-5|TRBJ2-1|-|-|12
CASSLLTDEQFF
TGTGCCAGCAGCTTGCTGACTGATGAGCAGTTCTTC
>TRBV7-3|TRBJ2-3|-|-|12
CASSLNLDTQYF
TGTGCCAGCAGCTTAAATTTAGATACGCAGTATTTT
>TRBV6-4|TRBJ2-2|-|-|14
CASRAQGISGELFF
TGTGCCAGCAGGGCTCAGGGAATCTCCGGGGAGCTGTTTTTT
>TRBV18|TRBJ2-1|-|-|13
CATSPENYNEQFF
TGTGCCACTTCTCCGGAGAACTACAATGAGCAGTTCTTC
>TRBV12-2|TRBJ2-7|-|-|15
CASRLAGGRNYEQYF
TGTGCAAGTCGCTTAGCGGGGGGCAGGAACTACGAGCAGTACTTC
>TRBV4-1|TRBJ2-1|TRBD2|-|20
CASSQESAGGTSGRRNEQFF
TGCGCCAGCAGCCAAGAATCCGCGGGTGGGACTAGCGGGAGAAGAAATGAGCAGTTCTTC
>TRBV28|TRBJ1-4|-|-|13
CASSYGAREKLFF
TGTGCCAGCAGTTACGGGGCCCGGGAAAAACTGTTTTTT